This paragraph reports one T cell receptor beta chain. Its antigen is unidentified. This table comes from immunoSEQ multiplex PCR, and its TCRdb copy is limited to in-frame clones, with some not included. The table has 10,000 to 13,000 clones, around four fifths seen once; the top ten hold about 3.5%. The sample comes from a study of immune evolution from preneoplasia to lung adenocarcinoma. After removal of 4 bases from V and 8 bases from J, the junction contained 5 bases not matched to a gene. The germline CDR1 and CDR2 sequences are SGHTS and YDEGEE. The CDR3 has 14 amino acids. General study points: From normal lung to invasive adenocarcinoma, top clone frequencies appeared to decrease.

The sequence was obtained from a person aged 65 to 85 with lung adenocarcinoma. What was sequenced was FFPE minimally invasive lung adenocarcinoma tissue. The rearrangement joins TRBV5-8 to TRBJ2-2; 10 bases map to TRBD2. CDR3 sequence (DNA): TGTGCCAGCAGCCACGGGACTAGCGTAGGGGAGCTGTTTTTT. This encodes CASSHGTSVGELFF.